The clone carrying this TCR beta chain was counted at least ten times. This entry belongs to a study of T cells in Graves' hyperthyroidism and ophthalmopathy. The CDR3 consists of 15 residues. Germline V CDR1 and CDR2: MNHEY, SVGEGT. Germline trimming cut 8 bases from V and 4 bases from J; bases unmatched to any gene: 10. Using RNA transcripts as the source, TCR beta CDR3 regions were amplified. HTBI primers drove first-round RT-PCR of the TCR CDR3. From the multiplex PCR reads, TCRdb called clonotypes with MiXCR, one entry per CDR3 protein. The sample lists 250,000 to 350,000 distinct CDR3 sequences; around 17% were seen once.

This sequence joins TRBV6-2 or TRBV6-3 and TRBJ2-1, with 8 bases matching TRBD1. The sample taken for sequencing was blood. The receptor was isolated from a man between 25 and 39 years old with Graves' hyperthyroidism. Written as DNA, the CDR3 is TGTGCCAGCTCATCCCCAGGACAGGGATACAATGAGCAGTTCTTC. Its translation is CASSSPGQGYNEQFF.